This T cell receptor (beta chain) was found in a study of T cell repertoires in cytomegalovirus infection. About the research overall: CMV epitopes used comprised recently identified HLA-C-restricted ones and well-studied HLA-B-restricted ones.

One entry per CDR3 protein, called by TCRdb with MiXCR from the reads. The table has 40,000 to 60,000 distinct CDR3 sequences, around 23% seen once; the top ten hold about 90%. The V end was cut by 1 base, the J end by 7 bases, with 13 bases between. Germline V lookup: CDR1 MNHEY, CDR2 SMNVEV (reference sequence). The CDR3 length is 14 residues. General study points: Cumulative frequency (of public TCR beta family members) identified carriers of CMV plus the relevant HLA.

Turning to this clonotype: Its target is unknown.

The sample consisted of CD8+ T cells from cultured PBMCs, taken from culture after CMV antigen stimulation. The receptor was isolated from a human donor in good health (CMV status not recorded). Some clones in this sample may be carry-over from other donors' samples. This chain joins TRBV27 and TRBJ1-2; D is undetermined. The CDR3 bases are TGTGCCAGCAGTTTATTCTGGGGATCAGCTGGCTACACCTTC. This sequence encodes CASSLFWGSAGYTF.